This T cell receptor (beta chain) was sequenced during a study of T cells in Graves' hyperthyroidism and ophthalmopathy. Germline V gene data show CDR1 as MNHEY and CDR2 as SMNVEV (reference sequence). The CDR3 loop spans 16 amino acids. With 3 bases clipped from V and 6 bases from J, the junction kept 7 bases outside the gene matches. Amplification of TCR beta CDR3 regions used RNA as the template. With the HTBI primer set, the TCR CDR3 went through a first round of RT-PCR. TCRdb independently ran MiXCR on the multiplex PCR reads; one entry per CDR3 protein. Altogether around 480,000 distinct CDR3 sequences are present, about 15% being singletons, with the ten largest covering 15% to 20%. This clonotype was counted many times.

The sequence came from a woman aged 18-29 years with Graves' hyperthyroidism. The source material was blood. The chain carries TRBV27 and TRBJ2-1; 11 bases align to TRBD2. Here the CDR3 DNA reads TGTGCCAGCAGTTTTCCAACTAGCGGGAGTGGCAATGAGCAGTTCTTC. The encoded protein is CASSFPTSGSGNEQFF.